Presented here are 15 T cell receptor beta chains from one specimen sequenced in a study of cytomegalovirus exposure and HLA in healthy donors. PCR employed 60 Vbeta and 13 Jbeta primers. The data were produced by immunoSEQ multiplex PCR, yet TCRdb's version contains in-frame clones alone and is incomplete. The sample comprises about 100,000 clones, 65% to 85% of which are singletons, and less than 11% rests with the top ten. The sequenced material came from PBMCs. The receptors were sampled from a man in his fifties or sixties in good health and CMV-seronegative.

This chain links TRBV9 with TRBJ2-5, with 7 nucleotides matching TRBD1. Per the germline V gene, CDR1 is SGDLS and CDR2 is YYNGEE. J gave up 1 base and V 4 bases, and 7 bases lay outside the gene matches. This CDR3 comprises 15 residues. The CDR3 region is CASSNQGTAQETQYF. The DNA for the CDR3 is TGTGCCAGCAGCAACCAGGGGACAGCCCAAGAGACCCAGTACTTC. Drawing the rest from reference TRBV9 and TRBJ2-5, the complete variable domain is DSGVTQTPKHLITATGQRVTLRCSPRSGDLSVYWYQQSLDQGLQFLIQYYNGEERAKGNILERFSAQQFPDLHSELNLSSLELGDSALYFCASSNQGTAQETQYFGPGTRLLVL.

The J gene is TRBJ2-1, the V gene TRBV5-1; perhaps TRBD2 as D (5 bases). Trimming shortened V by 2 bases and J by 0 bases, and 18 bases separated the two germline ends. CDR3 length equals 18 residues. Germline V lookup: CDR1 SGHRS, CDR2 YFSETQ. DNA for the CDR3: TGCGCCAGCAGCTTACCTAGCAAGGGAGTTAGCTCCTACAATGAGCAGTTCTTC. Its translation: CASSLPSKGVSSYNEQFF.

This clone was detected only a few times. The chain links TRBV5-6 to TRBJ1-1, with TRBD1 matching over 9 bases. This CDR3 is built from 15 residues. V trimming: 4 bases; J trimming: 5 bases; junction bases outside the gene matches: 9. Germline values: CDR1 SGHDT, CDR2 YYEEEE. CDR3 bases: TGTGCCAGCAGCCCCCTGACAGGGGGAGGTACTGAAGCTTTCTTT. Translation gives CASSPLTGGGTEAFF.

V is TRBV6-6 and J is TRBJ2-7; 7 bases are a match to TRBD1. V was clipped by 7 bases and J by 5 bases; unmatched bases: 11. The germline gives CDR1 MNHNY, CDR2 SVGAGI (reference sequence). CDR3 length equals 14 residues. Written as DNA, the CDR3 is TGTGCCAGCACCATGAACGACAGGGTGAACGAGCAGTACTTC. This sequence encodes CASTMNDRVNEQYF.

The chain couples TRBV28 to TRBJ2-1; 10 bases are shared with TRBD1. The CDR3 is made up of 15 amino acids. The trim removed 11 bases at V and 7 bases at J, leaving 14 bases unmatched. The germline V gene has CDR1 MDHEN and CDR2 SYDVKM. The CDR3 nucleotides are TGTGCCGGCCAGTCCGGGACAGGGGTAGCAAATGAGCAGTTCTTC. Translated, it gives CAGQSGTGVANEQFF.

This rearrangement joins TRBV7-9 to TRBJ2-2; D may be TRBD2 (6 bases). This CDR3 region has 16 residues. Looked up from germline, CDR1 is SEHNR and CDR2 is FQNEAQ (reference sequence). Trimming stripped 5 bases from V and 6 bases from J, with 19 bases between. CDR3 DNA sequence: TGTGCCAGCAGCAGCCCCGCGGGGTATTGGGCCGGGGAGCTGTTTTTT. Protein: CASSSPAGYWAGELFF.

This chain links TRBV14 with TRBJ2-1; 12 bases are shared with TRBD2. The V and J ends lost 0 bases and 9 bases, in that order; junction bases with no gene match: 9. The CDR3 loop spans 17 amino acids. Looked up from germline, CDR1 is SGHDN and CDR2 is FVKESK. This CDR3 reads CASSQDSRASGGAEQFF. In nucleotides, the CDR3 is TGTGCCAGCAGCCAAGATAGTAGGGCTAGCGGGGGGGCTGAGCAGTTCTTC.

The chain joins TRBV5-1 to TRBJ2-5; a weak D match, TRBD2 (7 bases). Per the germline V gene, CDR1 is SGHRS and CDR2 is YFSETQ. CDR3 length: 14 amino acids. V was shortened by 6 bases and J by 1 base, with 13 bases between the two germline ends. The CDR3 DNA sequence: TGCGCCAGCACCAGGGGAGGGGGCCAAGAGACCCAGTACTTC. Translating it yields CASTRGGGQETQYF. Full variable domain (remainder filled in from reference TRBV5-1 and TRBJ2-5): KAGVTQTPRYLIKTRGQQVTLSCSPISGHRSVSWYQQTPGQGLQFLFEYFSETQRNKGNFPGRFSGRQFSNSRSEMNVSTLELGDSALYLCASTRGGGQETQYFGPGTRLLVL.

This clone was counted a few times. The rearrangement uses TRBV6-5 and TRBJ1-2; D is unclear. The CDR3 has 15 residues. Trimming pared 6 bases from V and 0 bases from J, leaving 14 bases between. Germline values: CDR1 MNHEY, CDR2 SVGAGI. CDR3 loop: CASRSDGGSNYGYTF. The DNA of the CDR3 is TGTGCCAGCAGATCGGACGGAGGCTCTAACTATGGCTACACCTTC.

The V gene is TRBV15, the J gene TRBJ2-7; 9 bases agree with TRBD1. The CDR3 covers 17 residues. Trimming at V came to 5 bases and at J to 3 bases, leaving 14 bases not matched to a gene. Germline V CDR1 and CDR2: LNHNV, YYDKDF (reference sequence). CDR3 sequence: CATSASLPGTGSYEQYF. The CDR3 DNA follows: TGTGCCACCAGCGCATCCCTTCCCGGGACAGGGAGCTACGAGCAGTACTTC.

The chain uses TRBV29-1 and TRBJ1-2; 8 bases agree with TRBD1. Germline CDR1 and CDR2: SQVTM and ANQGSEA. The CDR3 totals 13 residues. With 7 bases clipped from V and 4 bases from J, the junction kept 8 bases outside the gene matches. In DNA, the CDR3 is TGCAGCGCTTCGGACAGGGTAGGCTATGGCTACACCTTC. This gives the protein CSASDRVGYGYTF.

The chain is built from TRBV6-5 and TRBJ2-5; 7 bases are shared with TRBD2. Trimming removed 6 bases from V and 5 bases from J; junction bases left unmatched: 9. This CDR3 region has 14 residues. Germline CDR1 reads MNHEY; CDR2 reads SVGAGI. In DNA form, the CDR3 reads TGTGCCAGCAGCCGATCGGGGGGAACGGAGACCCAGTACTTC. Translated: CASSRSGGTETQYF.

This clone has a single count. V gene TRBV5-8 combines with J gene TRBJ1-4; no definite D call. Germline CDR1 SGHTS, CDR2 YDEGEE. V was cut by 0 bases and J by 8 bases, with 11 bases left in between. This CDR3 spans 14 amino acids. Here the CDR3 DNA reads TGTGCCAGCAGCTTGGCGGGTGAAGGAGAAAAACTGTTTTTT. This translates into CASSLAGEGEKLFF.

As concerns this clone: The sample carries other DNA sequences with the same CDR3. V gene TRBV30 combines with J gene TRBJ1-2; D is ambiguous. CDR1 and CDR2 (germline): GTSNPN, SVGIG (reference sequence). The CDR3 is made up of 12 amino acids. Between the trimmed V and J ends, which lost 2 bases and 3 bases, there was a span of 7 bases. CDR3 amino acids: CAWSPRDYGYTF. In DNA, the CDR3 is TGTGCCTGGAGTCCCCGGGACTATGGCTACACCTTC.

J is TRBJ1-5 and V is TRBV7-8; no clear D. The CDR3 consists of 16 residues. Germline V gene data show CDR1 as SGHVS and CDR2 as FQNEAQ. The ends were cut back, 5 bases at V and 2 bases at J, with 16 bases in the middle. CDR3 sequence: CASSLTGVSGNQPQHF. Here the CDR3 DNA reads TGTGCCAGCAGCCTCACCGGGGTGAGCGGCAATCAGCCCCAGCATTTT.